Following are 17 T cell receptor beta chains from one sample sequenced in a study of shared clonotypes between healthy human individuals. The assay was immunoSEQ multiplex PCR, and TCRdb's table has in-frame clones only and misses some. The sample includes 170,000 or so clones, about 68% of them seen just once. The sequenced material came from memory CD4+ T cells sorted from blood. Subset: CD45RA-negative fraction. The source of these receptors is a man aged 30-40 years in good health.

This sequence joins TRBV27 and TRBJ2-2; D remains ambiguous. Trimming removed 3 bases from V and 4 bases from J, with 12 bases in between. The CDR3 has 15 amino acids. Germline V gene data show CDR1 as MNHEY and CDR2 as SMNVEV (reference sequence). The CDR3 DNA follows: TGTGCCAGCAGTTTTTACCCAAGTCGCACCGGGGAGCTGTTTTTT. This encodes CASSFYPSRTGELFF.

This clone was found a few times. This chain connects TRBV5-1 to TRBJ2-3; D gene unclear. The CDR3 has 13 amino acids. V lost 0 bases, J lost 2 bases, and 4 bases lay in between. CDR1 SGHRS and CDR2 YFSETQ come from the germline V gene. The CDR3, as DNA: TGCGCCAGCAGCTTGGCTTTCACAGATACGCAGTATTTT. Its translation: CASSLAFTDTQYF.

CDR3 sequence: CSVEGAAPTGELFF. CDR3 bases: TGCAGCGTTGAAGGCGCGGCCCCCACCGGGGAGCTGTTTTTT. The V gene is TRBV29-1, the J gene TRBJ2-2; D call uncertain. Germline CDR1 and CDR2: SQVTM and ANQGSEA. The CDR3 length is 14 residues. The V end lost 1 base, the J end lost 4 bases, and 10 bases lay between the germline ends.

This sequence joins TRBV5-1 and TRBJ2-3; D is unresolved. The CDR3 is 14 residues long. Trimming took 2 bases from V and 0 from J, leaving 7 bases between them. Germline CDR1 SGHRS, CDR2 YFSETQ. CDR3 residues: CASSFGRSTDTQYF. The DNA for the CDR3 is TGCGCCAGCAGCTTCGGGCGTAGCACAGATACGCAGTATTTT.

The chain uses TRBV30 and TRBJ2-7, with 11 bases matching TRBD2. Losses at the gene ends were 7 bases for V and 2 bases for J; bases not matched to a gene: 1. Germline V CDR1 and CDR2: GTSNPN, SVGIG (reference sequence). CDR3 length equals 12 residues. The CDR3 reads CALAGGPYEQYF. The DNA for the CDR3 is TGTGCCTTAGCGGGAGGGCCCTACGAGCAGTACTTC.

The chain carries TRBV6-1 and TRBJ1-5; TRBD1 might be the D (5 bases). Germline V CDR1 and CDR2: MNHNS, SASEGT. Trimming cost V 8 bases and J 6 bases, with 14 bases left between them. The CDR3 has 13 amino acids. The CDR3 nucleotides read TGTGCCAGCGGAGGGGAGGGAGGTCAGCCCCAGCATTTT. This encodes CASGGEGGQPQHF.

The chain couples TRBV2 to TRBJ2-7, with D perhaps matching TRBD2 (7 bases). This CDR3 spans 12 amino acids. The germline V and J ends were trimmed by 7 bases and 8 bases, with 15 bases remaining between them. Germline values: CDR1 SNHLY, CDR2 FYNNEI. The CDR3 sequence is CASTEGGGQQYF. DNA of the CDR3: TGTGCCAGCACCGAAGGGGGGGGGCAGCAGTACTTC. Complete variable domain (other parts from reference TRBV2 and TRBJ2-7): EPEVTQTPSHQVTQMGQEVILRCVPISNHLYFYWYRQILGQKVEFLVSFYNNEISEKSEIFDDQFSVERPDGSNFTLKIRSTKLEDSAMYFCASTEGGGQQYFGPGTRLTVT.

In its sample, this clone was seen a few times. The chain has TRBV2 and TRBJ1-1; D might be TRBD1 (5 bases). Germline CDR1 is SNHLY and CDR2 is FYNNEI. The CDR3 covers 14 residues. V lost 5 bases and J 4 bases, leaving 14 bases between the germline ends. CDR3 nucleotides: TGTGCCAGCAGTATTAGACAGCCAGCCACTGAAGCTTTCTTT. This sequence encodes CASSIRQPATEAFF. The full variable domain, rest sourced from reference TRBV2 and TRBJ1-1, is EPEVTQTPSHQVTQMGQEVILRCVPISNHLYFYWYRQILGQKVEFLVSFYNNEISEKSEIFDDQFSVERPDGSNFTLKIRSTKLEDSAMYFCASSIRQPATEAFFGQGTRLTVV.

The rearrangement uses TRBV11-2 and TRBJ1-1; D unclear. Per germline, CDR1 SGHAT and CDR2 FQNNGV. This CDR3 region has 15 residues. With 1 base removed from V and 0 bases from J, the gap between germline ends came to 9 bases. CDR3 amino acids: CASSLVGRLNTEAFF. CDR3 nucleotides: TGTGCCAGCAGCTTAGTGGGCAGGCTGAACACTGAAGCTTTCTTT.

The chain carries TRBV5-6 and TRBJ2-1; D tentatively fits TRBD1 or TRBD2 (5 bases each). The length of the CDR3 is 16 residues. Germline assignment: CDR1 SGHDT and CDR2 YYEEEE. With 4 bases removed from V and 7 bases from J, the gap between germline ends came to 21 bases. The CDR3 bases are TGTGCCAGCAGCACCCTCTGGGGGAGTCCCGATAATGAGCAGTTCTTC. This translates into CASSTLWGSPDNEQFF. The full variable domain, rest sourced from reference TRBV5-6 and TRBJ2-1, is DAGVTQSPTHLIKTRGQQVTLRCSPKSGHDTVSWYQQALGQGPQFIFQYYEEEERQRGNFPDRFSGHQFPNYSSELNVNALLLGDSALYLCASSTLWGSPDNEQFFGPGTRLTVL.

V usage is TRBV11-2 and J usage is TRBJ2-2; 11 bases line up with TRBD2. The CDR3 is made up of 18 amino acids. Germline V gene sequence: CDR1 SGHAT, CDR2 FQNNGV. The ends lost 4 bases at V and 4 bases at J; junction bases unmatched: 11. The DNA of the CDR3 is TGTGCCAGCAGCTCCATCGGGCTAGCGGGAGGCCTCACCGGGGAGCTGTTTTTT. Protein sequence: CASSSIGLAGGLTGELFF.

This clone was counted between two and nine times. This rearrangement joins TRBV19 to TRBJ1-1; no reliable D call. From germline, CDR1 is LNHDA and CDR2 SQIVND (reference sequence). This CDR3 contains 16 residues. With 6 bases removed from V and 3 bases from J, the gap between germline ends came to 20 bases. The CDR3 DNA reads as TGTGCCAGTAGCATGATTCATTTGATAAGGGACACTGAAGCTTTCTTT. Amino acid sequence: CASSMIHLIRDTEAFF.

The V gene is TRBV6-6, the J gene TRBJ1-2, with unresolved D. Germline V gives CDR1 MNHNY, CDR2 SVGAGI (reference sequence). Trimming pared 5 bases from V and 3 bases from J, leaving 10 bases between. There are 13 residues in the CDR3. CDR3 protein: CASSRSGDYGYTF. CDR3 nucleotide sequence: TGTGCCAGCAGTCGAAGCGGCGACTATGGCTACACCTTC.

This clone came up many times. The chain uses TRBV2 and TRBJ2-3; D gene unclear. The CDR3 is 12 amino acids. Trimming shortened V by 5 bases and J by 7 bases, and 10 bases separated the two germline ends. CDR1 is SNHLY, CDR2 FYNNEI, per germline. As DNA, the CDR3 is TGTGCCAGCAGTCAGGAAGGAAATACGCAGTATTTT. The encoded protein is CASSQEGNTQYF.

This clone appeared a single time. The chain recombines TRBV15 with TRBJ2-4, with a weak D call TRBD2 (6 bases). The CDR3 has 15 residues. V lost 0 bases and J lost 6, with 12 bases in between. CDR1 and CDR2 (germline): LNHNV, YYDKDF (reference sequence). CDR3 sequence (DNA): TGTGCCACCAGCAGAGATAGGAGGGGTAGAAACATTCAGTACTTC. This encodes CATSRDRRGRNIQYF.

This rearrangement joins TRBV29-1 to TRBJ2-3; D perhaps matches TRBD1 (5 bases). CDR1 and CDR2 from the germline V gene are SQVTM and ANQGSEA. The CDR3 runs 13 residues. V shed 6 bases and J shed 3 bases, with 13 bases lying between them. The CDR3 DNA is TGCAGCGTCCTCAGGGTTGGTACAGATACGCAGTATTTT. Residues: CSVLRVGTDTQYF.

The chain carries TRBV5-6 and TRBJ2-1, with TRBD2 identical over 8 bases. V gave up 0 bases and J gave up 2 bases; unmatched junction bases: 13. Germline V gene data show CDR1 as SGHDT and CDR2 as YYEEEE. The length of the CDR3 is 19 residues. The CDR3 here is CASSLGPTKRELTYNEQFF. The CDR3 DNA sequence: TGTGCCAGCAGCTTGGGCCCGACCAAGCGGGAGTTGACCTACAATGAGCAGTTCTTC. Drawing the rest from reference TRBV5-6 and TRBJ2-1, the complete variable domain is DAGVTQSPTHLIKTRGQQVTLRCSPKSGHDTVSWYQQALGQGPQFIFQYYEEEERQRGNFPDRFSGHQFPNYSSELNVNALLLGDSALYLCASSLGPTKRELTYNEQFFGPGTRLTVL.